The entry below gives a single T cell receptor (beta chain) sequence along with its context. No antigen is known for it. Base qualities are not provided; no much larger clone lies one nucleotide away. Sequencing used an Illumina NovaSeq 6000. Using 5'RACE with constant-segment primers, TCRalpha and TCRbeta cDNA libraries were constructed, with sample barcodes and unique molecular identifiers added in the process. RNA was extracted from every sample with Trizol reagent. Library amplification was performed in two PCR steps, and a second sample barcode and Illumina TruSeq adapters were introduced in the second step. Libraries were sequenced on an Illumina NovaSeq with 2 x 150 bp paired-end reads. The authors' pipeline ran thus. Demultiplexing of reads and collapsing into UMI-guided consensus sequences were performed with migec v1.2.7. Using mixcr v2.1.11, UMI consensuses were aligned to TRA and TRB V and J templates and then assembled into clonotypes. Expanded or contracted clonotypes were those called significant by both edgeR and NoisET, with noise models trained on biological replicates. For edgeR calls, the thresholds were a false discovery rate-adjusted p below 0.01 and a log2 fold-change of 1. As an exploratory analysis of dynamics, PCA with hierarchical clustering was applied to max-normalized trajectories of the 1000 most abundant clonotypes. Separately sequenced CD4+ and CD8+ repertoires were used to assign a CD4 or CD8 phenotype to each responding clone. In-frame beta chains were kept once TCRdb had trimmed the public reads at Q25 with fastp and called clones with MiXCR. Identical CDR3 protein sequences are pooled into one entry, listed with their most common genes and DNA. The V and J calls follow TCRdb's processing rather than the paper's. Counted in this sample were approximately 260,000 distinct CDR3 sequences; around 15% of them appeared once. Together, the top ten hold more than 20% of the sample.

V is reduced by 6 bases and J by 4 bases, leaving a spacing of 13 bases between them. Based on the germline V gene, the CDR1 and CDR2 sequences are MNHNS and SASEGT. From the cysteine through the phenylalanine, the CDR3 covers 14 amino acids. Just CDR3 DNA is preserved here, 42 bases in frame from base 1. This specimen comes from a study of T-cell memory formation after mild COVID-19 (dated by TCRdb to about 2021). About the investigation overall: TCR sequence clusters from the two donors were largely donor specific. The cohort comprised two young, previously healthy adult volunteers, one female and one male. T-cell clones expanding and contracting after mild COVID-19 in a couple of donors were tracked by longitudinal TCRalpha and TCRbeta repertoire sequencing.

PBMCs were isolated by Ficoll-Paque density gradient centrifugation. Summary of the overall study and its limitations: Only a couple of mild cases were covered by the study, and larger cohorts that include severe cases with pre-infection samples were considered necessary. Balanced CD4/CD8 phenotypes were observed for clones contracting from day 15 to 85, whereas a bias towards CD4+ was observed for a second wave of clones expanding from day 15 to 37. Contracting CD4+ clones were located mainly in the CM and EM memory subsets, whereas CD8+ clones were found to be enriched in EMRA. The detection of some responding clones in pre-infection memory suggests that pre-existing cross-reactive memory T cells joined the SARS-CoV-2 response. The second-wave clones that peaked on day 37 were not confirmed to be SARS-CoV-2 specific.

The sample taken for sequencing was PBMCs or a T cell subset sorted from them (not recorded which). The receptor was isolated from a man aged 18 to 30 who had mild COVID-19 (a few samples of this study predate the infection). The sample titles of this study are shuffled in the database, so cell type and time point are left out; the donor was told from shared clones. Recombination linked TRBV6-1 to TRBJ1-5; a tentative D call is TRBD1 (5 bases match). The CDR3 is CASRQRGPNQPQHF. Here is the DNA: TGTGCCAGCAGACAACGGGGACCGAATCAGCCCCAGCATTTT.